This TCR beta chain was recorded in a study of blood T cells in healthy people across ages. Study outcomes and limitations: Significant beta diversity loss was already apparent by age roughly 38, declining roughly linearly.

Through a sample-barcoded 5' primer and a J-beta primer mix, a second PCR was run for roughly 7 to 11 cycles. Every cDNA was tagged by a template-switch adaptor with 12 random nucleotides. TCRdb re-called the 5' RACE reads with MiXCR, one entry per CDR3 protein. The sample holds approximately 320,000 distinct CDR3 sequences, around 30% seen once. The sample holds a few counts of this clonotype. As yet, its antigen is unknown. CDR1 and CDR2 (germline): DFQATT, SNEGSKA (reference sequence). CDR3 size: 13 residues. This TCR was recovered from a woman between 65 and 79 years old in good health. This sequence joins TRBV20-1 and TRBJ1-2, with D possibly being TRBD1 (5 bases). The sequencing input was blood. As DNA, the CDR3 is TGCATCCTTCAGGGAGCCGTTAACTATGGCTACACCTTC. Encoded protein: CILQGAVNYGYTF.